This is a list of T cell receptor beta chains from one sample in a study of T cell responses to AZD1222 COVID-19 vaccine. Using immunoSEQ multiplex PCR, the repertoire was profiled, and TCRdb retains in-frame clones only, with some absent. The profile shows tens of thousands of clones, around nine tenths of them singletons. Sequenced here: peripheral blood, sampled on day 0 of AZD1222 vaccination. These receptors originate from an adult in good health. The CDR3 runs from the conserved cysteine through the conserved F or W. D genes are given only for firm matches. Only some rows state a clone size, as once, few, many or a class for expanded clones.

V	D	size	J	CDR3	DNA
TRBV7-8	NA	NA	TRBJ2-7	CASSFGAAGSYEQYF	TGTGCCAGCAGCTTTGGAGCGGCCGGATCCTACGAGCAGTACTTC
TRBV28	NA	NA	TRBJ1-2	CASSSDYGYTF	TGTGCCAGCAGTTCTGACTATGGCTACACCTTC
TRBV9	TRBD2	NA	TRBJ2-1	CASSVAGASGGSYNEQFF	TGTGCCAGCAGCGTAGCAGGCGCTAGCGGCGGCTCCTACAATGAGCAGTTCTTC
TRBV20-1	NA	NA	TRBJ2-6	CSASAVRANVLTF	TGCAGTGCTAGTGCGGTACGGGCCAACGTCCTGACTTTC
TRBV15	NA	NA	TRBJ1-5	CATSRSGSAQPQHF	TGTGCCACCAGCAGATCAGGGTCAGCCCAGCCCCAGCATTTT
TRBV6-5	TRBD1	NA	TRBJ1-2	CASSRRTGGGYTF	TGTGCCAGCAGCCGACGGACAGGGGGTGGCTACACCTTC
TRBV29-1	NA	NA	TRBJ2-2	CSVGTRNRELFF	TGCAGCGTTGGGACAAGGAACAGGGAGCTGTTTTTT
TRBV5-1	NA	NA	TRBJ2-7	CASSLGVGRTYEQYF	TGCGCCAGCAGCTTGGGCGTGGGCAGGACCTACGAGCAGTACTTC
TRBV3-1/TRBV3-2	NA	NA	TRBJ1-6	CASSPLLGNSPLHF	TGTGCCAGCAGCCCCCTCTTGGGGAATTCACCCCTCCACTTT
TRBV9	NA	NA	TRBJ1-4	CAERGVERTNEKLFF	TGTGCCGAAAGGGGAGTCGAGCGCACTAATGAAAAACTGTTTTTT
TRBV2	NA	NA	TRBJ2-7	CASQQAYEQYF	TGTGCCAGCCAACAGGCCTACGAGCAGTACTTC
TRBV30	TRBD1	once	TRBJ2-7	CAWSVAGGSEQYF	TGTGCCTGGAGTGTGGCAGGGGGCTCCGAGCAGTACTTC
TRBV14	TRBD2	NA	TRBJ2-2	CASSHRGLAGDRELFF	TGTGCCAGCAGCCACAGGGGACTAGCGGGGGACCGGGAGCTGTTTTTT
TRBV10-3	TRBD1	NA	TRBJ1-5	CAISAGTGFNQPQHF	TGTGCCATCAGTGCCGGGACAGGCTTTAATCAGCCCCAGCATTTT
TRBV7-2	NA	NA	TRBJ1-2	CASSLAGGTNYGYTF	TGTGCCAGCAGCTTAGCCGGGGGCACTAACTATGGCTACACCTTC
TRBV27	TRBD2	NA	TRBJ2-2	CASSLAVAGWNTGELFF	TGTGCCAGCAGTTTGGCGGTAGCGGGGTGGAACACCGGGGAGCTGTTTTTT
TRBV2	TRBD2	NA	TRBJ2-5	CASKDSGETQYF	TGTGCCAGCAAAGACAGCGGGGAAACCCAGTACTTC
TRBV7-8	NA	NA	TRBJ2-3	CASSPSGQTSTDTQYF	TGTGCCAGCAGCCCATCTGGTCAGACTAGCACAGATACGCAGTATTTT
TRBV5-4	NA	NA	TRBJ2-1	CASSLEGSLYNEQFF	TGTGCCAGCAGCTTGGAGGGGAGCCTATACAATGAGCAGTTCTTC
TRBV7-8	NA	NA	TRBJ1-1	CASSFWTGRNTEAFF	TGTGCCAGCAGCTTTTGGACCGGGAGGAACACTGAAGCTTTCTTT
TRBV27	NA	NA	TRBJ2-7	CASSLGAMTYEQYF	TGTGCCAGCAGTTTGGGGGCCATGACCTACGAGCAGTACTTC
TRBV28	NA	NA	TRBJ1-3	CASTARGSRGNTIYF	TGTGCCAGCACCGCGAGGGGCTCGCGTGGAAACACCATATATTTT
TRBV5-1	TRBD2	NA	TRBJ2-5	CASSVVAGTGSGETQYF	TGCGCCAGCAGCGTGGTAGCGGGGACTGGTTCCGGAGAGACCCAGTACTTC
TRBV30	NA	NA	TRBJ1-2	CAWSVFSGFYGYTF	TGTGCCTGGAGTGTATTTTCGGGTTTTTATGGCTACACCTTC
TRBV19	NA	NA	TRBJ1-4	CASGTFNEKLFF	TGTGCCAGTGGCACCTTTAATGAAAAACTGTTTTTT
TRBV7-2	TRBD1	few	TRBJ1-6	CASSRTGGYNSPLHF	TGTGCCAGCAGCCGGACAGGGGGTTATAATTCACCCCTCCACTTT
TRBV9	TRBD2	NA	TRBJ2-2	CASSVELAGTTNTGELFF	TGTGCCAGCAGCGTAGAACTAGCGGGGACTACGAACACCGGGGAGCTGTTTTTT
TRBV19	NA	NA	TRBJ1-1	CASSIGRNTEAFF	TGTGCCAGTAGTATAGGCAGGAACACTGAAGCTTTCTTT
TRBV29-1	TRBD1	NA	TRBJ1-2	CSVHHNDRGRRGYTF	TGCAGCGTCCACCACAACGACAGGGGGCGTCGTGGCTACACCTTC
TRBV6-1	NA	NA	TRBJ1-5	CASVRQSNQPQHF	TGTGCCAGCGTCCGGCAGAGCAATCAGCCCCAGCATTTT
TRBV6-2/TRBV6-3	NA	NA	TRBJ2-2	CASSLRAANTGELFF	TGTGCCAGCAGTTTGAGGGCAGCCAACACCGGGGAGCTGTTTTTT
TRBV30	TRBD2	NA	TRBJ2-2	CAWRLAGGTGELFF	TGTGCCTGGAGACTAGCGGGTGGCACCGGGGAGCTGTTTTTT
TRBV12-3/TRBV12-4	NA	NA	TRBJ1-2	CASSPMTDYGYTF	TGTGCCAGCAGCCCCATGACAGACTATGGCTACACCTTC
TRBV18	TRBD1	NA	TRBJ1-2	CASSPPDRDGYTF	TGTGCCAGCTCACCACCGGACAGGGATGGCTACACCTTC
TRBV2	NA	NA	TRBJ2-7	CASKKDSSYEQYF	TGTGCCAGCAAAAAGGACAGCTCCTACGAGCAGTACTTC